This T cell receptor beta chain is from a study of blood T cell repertoires in COVID-19. Study overall: Acute-phase and convalescent COVID-19 samples originated in the United States, Italy and Spain. The cDNA or gDNA used as material had been derived from T cells, B-cell-depleted T cells, or PBMCs.

The CDR3 is made up of 13 amino acids. Trimming removed 3 bases from V and 3 bases from J, with 11 bases in between. Germline V gene lookup returns CDR1 SQVTM and CDR2 ANQGSEA. As originally analysed: Estimates of nucleated cell counts were drawn from the amplification of reference gene primers. Sequenced by immunoSEQ multiplex PCR; TCRdb stores in-frame clones only, minus some. From that table come the V and J calls and clone size; the DNA was used to work out D and trimming. There are roughly 220,000 clones in the sample; more than 80% occur only once, and under 4% lies in the top ten. V usage is TRBV29-1 and J usage is TRBJ1-1; perhaps TRBD1 as D (5 bases). Material: PBMCs or T cells enriched from blood (not recorded which). This clonotype originated in a woman between 40 and 55 years old with acute COVID-19. Here the CDR3 reads CSVDIGGDTEAFF. In DNA form, the CDR3 reads TGCAGCGTTGATATCGGGGGGGACACTGAAGCTTTCTTT. The entire variable domain, with the rest obtained from reference TRBV29-1 and TRBJ1-1, is as follows: SAVISQKPSRDICQRGTSLTIQCQVDSQVTMMFWYRQQPGQSLTLIATANQGSEATYESGFVIDKFPISRPNLTFSTLTVSNMSPEDSSIYLCSVDIGGDTEAFFGQGTRLTVV.